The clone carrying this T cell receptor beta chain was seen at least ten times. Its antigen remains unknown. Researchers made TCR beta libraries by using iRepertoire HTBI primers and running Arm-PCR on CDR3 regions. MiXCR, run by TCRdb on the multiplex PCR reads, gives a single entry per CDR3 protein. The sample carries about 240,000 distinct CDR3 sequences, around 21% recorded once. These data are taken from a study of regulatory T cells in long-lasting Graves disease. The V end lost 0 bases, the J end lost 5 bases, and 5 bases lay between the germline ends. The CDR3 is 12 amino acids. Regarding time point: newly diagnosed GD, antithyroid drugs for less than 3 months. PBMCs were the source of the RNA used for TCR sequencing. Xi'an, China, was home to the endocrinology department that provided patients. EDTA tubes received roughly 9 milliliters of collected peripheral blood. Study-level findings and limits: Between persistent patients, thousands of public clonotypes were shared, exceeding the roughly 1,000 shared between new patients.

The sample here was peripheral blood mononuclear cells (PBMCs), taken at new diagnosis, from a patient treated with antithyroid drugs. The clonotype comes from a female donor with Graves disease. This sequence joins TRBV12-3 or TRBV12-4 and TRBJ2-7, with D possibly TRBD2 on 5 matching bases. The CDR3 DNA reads TGTGCCAGCAGTTTAGCGAGGGACGAGCAGTACTTC. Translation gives CASSLARDEQYF.